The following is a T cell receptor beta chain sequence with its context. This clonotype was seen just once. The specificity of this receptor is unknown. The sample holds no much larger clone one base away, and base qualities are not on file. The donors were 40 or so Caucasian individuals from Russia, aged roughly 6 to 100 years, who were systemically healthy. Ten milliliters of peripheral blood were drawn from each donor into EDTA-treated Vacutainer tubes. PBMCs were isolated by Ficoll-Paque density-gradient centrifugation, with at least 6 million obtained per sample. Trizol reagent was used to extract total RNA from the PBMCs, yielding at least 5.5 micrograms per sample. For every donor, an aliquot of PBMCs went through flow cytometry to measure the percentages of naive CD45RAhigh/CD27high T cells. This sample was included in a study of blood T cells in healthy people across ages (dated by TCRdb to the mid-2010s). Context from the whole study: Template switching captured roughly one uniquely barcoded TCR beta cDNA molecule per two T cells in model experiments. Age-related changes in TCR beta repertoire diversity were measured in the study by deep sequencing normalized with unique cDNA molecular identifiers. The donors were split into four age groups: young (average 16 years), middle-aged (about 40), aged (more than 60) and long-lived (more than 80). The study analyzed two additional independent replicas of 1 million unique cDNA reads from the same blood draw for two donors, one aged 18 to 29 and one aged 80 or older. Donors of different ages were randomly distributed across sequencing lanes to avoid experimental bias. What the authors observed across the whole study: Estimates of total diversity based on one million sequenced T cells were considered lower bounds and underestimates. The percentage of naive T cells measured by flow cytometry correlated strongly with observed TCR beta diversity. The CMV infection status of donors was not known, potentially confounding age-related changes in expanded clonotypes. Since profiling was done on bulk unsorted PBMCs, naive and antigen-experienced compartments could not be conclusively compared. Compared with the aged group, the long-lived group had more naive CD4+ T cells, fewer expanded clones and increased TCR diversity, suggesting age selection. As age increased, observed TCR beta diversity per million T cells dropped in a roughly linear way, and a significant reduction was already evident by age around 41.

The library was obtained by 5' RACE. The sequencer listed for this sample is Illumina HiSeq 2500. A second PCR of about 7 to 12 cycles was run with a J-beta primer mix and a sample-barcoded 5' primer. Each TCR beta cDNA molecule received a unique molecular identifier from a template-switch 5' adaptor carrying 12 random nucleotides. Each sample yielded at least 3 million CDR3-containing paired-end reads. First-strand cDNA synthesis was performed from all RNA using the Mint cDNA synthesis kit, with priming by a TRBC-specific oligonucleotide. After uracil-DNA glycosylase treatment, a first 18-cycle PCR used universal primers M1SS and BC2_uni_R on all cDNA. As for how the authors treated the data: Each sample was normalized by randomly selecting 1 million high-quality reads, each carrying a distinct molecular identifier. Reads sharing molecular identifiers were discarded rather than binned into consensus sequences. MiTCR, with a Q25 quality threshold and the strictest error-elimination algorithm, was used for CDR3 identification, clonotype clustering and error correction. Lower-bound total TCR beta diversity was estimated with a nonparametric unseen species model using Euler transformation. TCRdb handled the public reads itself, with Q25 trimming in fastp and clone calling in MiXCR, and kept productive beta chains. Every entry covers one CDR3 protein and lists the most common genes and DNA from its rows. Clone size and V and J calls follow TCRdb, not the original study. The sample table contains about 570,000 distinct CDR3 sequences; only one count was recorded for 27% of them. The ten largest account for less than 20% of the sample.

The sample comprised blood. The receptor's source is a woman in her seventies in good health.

CDR3 sequence: CSATATNEKLFF. The DNA sequence is TGCAGTGCCACCGCAACTAATGAAAAACTGTTTTTT. The chain was built from TRBV20-1 and TRBJ1-4, with no D gene named confidently. Deletion took 6 bases off V and 0 bases off J, with a span of 5 bases between the germline ends. CDR3 length: 12 amino acids, cysteine to phenylalanine. Here the CDR3 DNA is all that survives: 36 bases in frame from base 1. According to the germline V gene (reference sequence), CDR1 reads DFQATT and CDR2 reads SNEGSKA.